Below, 17 T cell receptor beta chains from the same sample are listed, as sequenced in a study of regulatory T cells in long-lasting Graves disease. This sample's time point: newly diagnosed GD, antithyroid drugs for less than 3 months. Making the TCR library involved RNA that had been extracted from PBMCs. Arm-PCR with iRepertoire HTBI primers amplified the CDR3 regions for these TCR beta libraries. TCRdb reprocessed the multiplex PCR reads with MiXCR, giving one entry per CDR3 protein. The table has some 490,000 distinct CDR3 sequences, about 11% seen once. The same sample was also used in a study of T cells in Graves' hyperthyroidism and ophthalmopathy.

The specimen comprised peripheral blood mononuclear cells (PBMCs), sampled at new diagnosis, from a patient treated with antithyroid drugs. The receptors derive from a woman in her 30s with Graves disease.

This clonotype was detected many times. At one end, the junction sequence differs from germline, possibly due to a read error. For the CDR3, the DNA is TGTGCCAGCAGCGTAGATCGGTGGGGTATGTCGCGCTACGAGCAGTACTTC. Amino acid sequence: CASSVDRWGMSRYEQYF. V is TRBV11-3 and J is TRBJ2-7; no firm D call. Germline CDR1 SGHNT, CDR2 YENEEA. The CDR3 contains 17 residues.

This clonotype was found many times. The chain recombines TRBV28 with TRBJ2-5; TRBD2 matches at 9 bases. CDR1 is MDHEN and CDR2 is SYDVKM in the germline V gene. Trimming cost V 3 bases and J 5 bases; bases outside gene matches: 7. The CDR3 sequence is 15 residues long. CDR3 amino acids: CASSFLLAGGETQYF. The CDR3 DNA is TGTGCCAGCAGTTTCTTACTAGCGGGTGGGGAGACCCAGTACTTC.

This clonotype was observed at least ten times. This chain links TRBV6-5 with TRBJ2-7, with TRBD2 matching over 9 bases. Germline values: CDR1 MNHEY, CDR2 SVGAGI. V trimming: 2 bases; J trimming: 5 bases; junction bases outside the gene matches: 4. The CDR3 is 14 amino acids. CDR3 region: CASSYGTSTDEQYF. The CDR3 DNA reads as TGTGCCAGCAGTTACGGGACTAGCACCGACGAGCAGTACTTC.

The sample holds many counts of this clonotype. The chain's CDR3 is CASAGHSYEQYF. The CDR3 DNA sequence: TGTGCCAGCGCGGGACATAGCTACGAGCAGTACTTC. The J gene is TRBJ2-7, the V gene TRBV19, with D perhaps given as TRBD1 or TRBD2 (6 bases each). The germline V gene encodes CDR1 LNHDA and CDR2 SQIVND (reference sequence). The CDR3 is 12 residues long. Trimming shortened V by 9 bases and J by 3 bases, and 12 bases separated the two germline ends.

V usage is TRBV5-1 and J usage is TRBJ2-2; possibly TRBD2 for D (6 bases). The CDR3 extends over 15 amino acids. V shed 1 base and J shed 4 bases, with 11 bases lying between them. Germline CDR1 SGHRS, CDR2 YFSETQ. CDR3 loop: CASSLRRESTGELFF. CDR3 nucleotide sequence: TGCGCCAGCAGCTTGAGACGGGAGAGCACCGGGGAGCTGTTTTTT.

This clonotype was found many times. CDR3: CATSGRLQGRSTDTQYF. In DNA, the CDR3 is TGTGCCACCAGTGGCAGATTACAGGGTCGTAGCACAGATACGCAGTATTTT. The chain employs TRBV24-1 and TRBJ2-3; a possible D gene is TRBD1 (6 bases). Between the trimmed V and J ends, which lost 5 bases and 0 bases, there was a span of 17 bases. The CDR3 runs to 17 residues. Germline assignment: CDR1 KGHDR and CDR2 SFDVKD.

This clonotype showed up just a few times. The J gene is TRBJ2-5, the V gene TRBV30; D remains unclear. Trimming cost V 2 bases and J 2 bases, with 9 bases left between them. Germline V gene sequence: CDR1 GTSNPN, CDR2 SVGIG (reference sequence). The CDR3 is 13 residues long. DNA for the CDR3: TGTGCCTGGAGTTTAGGGCTTCAAGAGACCCAGTACTTC. Translated, it gives CAWSLGLQETQYF.

This clonotype was picked up many times. The V call is TRBV11-2, the J call TRBJ1-1; D call uncertain. The CDR3 totals 11 residues. V was pared by 1 base and J by 9 bases, with 6 bases between. CDR1 SGHAT and CDR2 FQNNGV come from the germline V gene. The CDR3 protein is CASSLGGQAFF. CDR3 nucleotide sequence: TGTGCCAGCAGCTTAGGCGGGCAAGCTTTCTTT.

In this sample, this clonotype turned up many times. V gene TRBV6-1 combines with J gene TRBJ2-7; 9 bases fit TRBD1. Losses at the gene ends were 6 bases for V and 4 bases for J; bases not matched to a gene: 13. Germline V gene lookup returns CDR1 MNHNS and CDR2 SASEGT. The CDR3 is 16 amino acids. CDR3 residues: CASSRTGTGSKYEQYF. The CDR3 nucleotides read TGTGCCAGCAGCCGTACCGGGACAGGGAGTAAGTACGAGCAGTACTTC.

Ten or more counts support this clonotype. The chain carries TRBV20-1 and TRBJ1-1, with 7 bases matching TRBD1. The CDR3 loop spans 16 amino acids. CDR1 and CDR2 (germline): DFQATT, SNEGSKA (reference sequence). J lost 8 bases, V lost 4 bases, and 19 bases had no gene match. The DNA of the CDR3 is TGCAGTGCTAACCCAGGGGGTGGGCAGGGCGTGGTAGAAGCTTTCTTT. This translates into CSANPGGGQGVVEAFF.

This clonotype was observed at least ten times. This sequence joins TRBV2 and TRBJ1-1, with D tentatively TRBD1 (6 bases). There are 13 residues in the CDR3. With 6 bases removed from V and 5 bases from J, the gap between germline ends came to 13 bases. CDR1 SNHLY and CDR2 FYNNEI come from the germline V gene. The CDR3 sequence is CASRIEGGTEAFF. The CDR3 coding sequence is TGTGCCAGCAGGATAGAAGGGGGGACTGAAGCTTTCTTT.

This clonotype has ten or more counts. The chain has TRBV5-1 and TRBJ1-5; the match to TRBD1 covers 9 bases. The germline V gene has CDR1 SGHRS and CDR2 YFSETQ. V gave up 4 bases and J gave up 6 bases; unmatched junction bases: 8. CDR3 length: 15 amino acids. As DNA, the CDR3 is TGCGCCAGCAGCGTCACAGGGGGCGCGGGTCAGCCCCAGCATTTT. Its translation: CASSVTGGAGQPQHF.

The chain uses TRBV2 and TRBJ2-1; 15 bases line up with TRBD2. Germline V lookup: CDR1 SNHLY, CDR2 FYNNEI. V shed 6 bases, J shed 1 base, and the junction held 7 bases outside the gene matches. The CDR3 has 18 amino acids. In DNA form, the CDR3 reads TGTGCCAGCAGGCCCTGGACTAGCGGGAGGGCGTCCTACAATGAGCAGTTCTTC. Residues: CASRPWTSGRASYNEQFF. Supplemented by reference TRBV2 and TRBJ2-1, the full variable domain reads EPEVTQTPSHQVTQMGQEVILRCVPISNHLYFYWYRQILGQKVEFLVSFYNNEISEKSEIFDDQFSVERPDGSNFTLKIRSTKLEDSAMYFCASRPWTSGRASYNEQFFGPGTRLTVL.

This chain joins TRBV12-3 or TRBV12-4 and TRBJ2-1; no definite D call. The CDR3 totals 13 residues. The germline V and J ends were trimmed by 3 bases and 15 bases, with 18 bases remaining between them. CDR3 coding DNA: TGTGCCAGCAGTTTCCTAATGGCCGGCCCGGCGTTCTTC. It specifies CASSFLMAGPAFF.

At least ten counts were recorded for this clonotype. The chain is built from TRBV12-3 or TRBV12-4 and TRBJ2-1; the match to TRBD2 covers 16 bases. V lost 7 bases, J lost 3 bases, and 9 bases stayed unmatched. The CDR3 runs 18 residues. CDR3 nucleotides: TGTGCCAGCAAGCAGGGACTAGCGGGAGGGGGGGACTACAATGAGCAGTTCTTC. Protein product: CASKQGLAGGGDYNEQFF.

In its sample, this clonotype was seen many times. The chain is built from TRBV7-9 and TRBJ2-7; D is tentatively TRBD1 or TRBD2 (5 bases each). The CDR3 loop spans 13 amino acids. Trimming took off 10 bases at V and 2 bases at J, with 15 bases between the two ends. Germline V gene lookup returns CDR1 SEHNR and CDR2 FQNEAQ (reference sequence). The CDR3 region is CANRRDLTYEQYF. The CDR3 bases are TGTGCCAACCGACGGGACCTAACCTACGAGCAGTACTTC.

There are many counts of this clonotype. This sequence joins TRBV2 and TRBJ1-6, with 10 bases fitting TRBD1. Germline assignment: CDR1 SNHLY and CDR2 FYNNEI. This CDR3 is 17 amino acids long. V lost 6 bases, J lost 5 bases, and 10 bases stayed unmatched. The CDR3 bases are TGTGCCAGCAGGAACGGACAGGGGGGGTTGGATAATTCACCCCTCCACTTT. Translated: CASRNGQGGLDNSPLHF.